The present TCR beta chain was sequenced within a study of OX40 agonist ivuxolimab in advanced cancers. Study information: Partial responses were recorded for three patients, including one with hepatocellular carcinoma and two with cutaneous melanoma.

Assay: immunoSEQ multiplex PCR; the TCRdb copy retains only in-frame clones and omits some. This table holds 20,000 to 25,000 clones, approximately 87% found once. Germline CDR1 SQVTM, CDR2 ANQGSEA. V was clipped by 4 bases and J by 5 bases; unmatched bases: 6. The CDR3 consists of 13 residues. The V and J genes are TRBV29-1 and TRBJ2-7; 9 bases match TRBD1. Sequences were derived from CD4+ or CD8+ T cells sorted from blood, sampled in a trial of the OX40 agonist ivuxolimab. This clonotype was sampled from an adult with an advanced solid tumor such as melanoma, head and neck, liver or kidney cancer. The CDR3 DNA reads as TGCAGCGTTGGGACAGGGGAGTTGGACGAGCAGTACTTC. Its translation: CSVGTGELDEQYF.